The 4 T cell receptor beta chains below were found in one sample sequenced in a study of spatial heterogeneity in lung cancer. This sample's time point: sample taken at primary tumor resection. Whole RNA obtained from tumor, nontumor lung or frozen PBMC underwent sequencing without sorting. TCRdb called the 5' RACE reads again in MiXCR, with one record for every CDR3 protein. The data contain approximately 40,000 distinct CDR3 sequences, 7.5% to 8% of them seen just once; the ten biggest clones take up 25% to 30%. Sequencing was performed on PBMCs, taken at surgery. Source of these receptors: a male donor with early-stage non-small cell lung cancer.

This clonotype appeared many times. As DNA, the CDR3 is TGCGCCAGCAGCCAAGGGCTAGCGGGAGTGGTCGGGGAGCTGTTTTTT. This encodes CASSQGLAGVVGELFF. V gene TRBV4-1 combines with J gene TRBJ2-2, with 10 nucleotides matching TRBD2. The CDR3 is 16 residues long. Losses at the gene ends were 1 base for V and 7 bases for J; bases not matched to a gene: 6. The germline CDR1 and CDR2 sequences are MGHRA and YSYEKL.

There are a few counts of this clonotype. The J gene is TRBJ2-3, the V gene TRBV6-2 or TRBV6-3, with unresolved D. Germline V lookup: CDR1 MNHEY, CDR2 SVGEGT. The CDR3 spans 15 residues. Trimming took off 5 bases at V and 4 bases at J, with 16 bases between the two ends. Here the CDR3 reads CASSPRAYSPDTQYF. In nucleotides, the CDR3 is TGTGCCAGCAGTCCTAGGGCGTATTCGCCAGATACGCAGTATTTT.

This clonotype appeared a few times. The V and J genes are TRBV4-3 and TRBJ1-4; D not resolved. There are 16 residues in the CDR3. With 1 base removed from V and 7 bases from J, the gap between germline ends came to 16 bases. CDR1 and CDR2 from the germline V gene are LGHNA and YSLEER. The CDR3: CASSQAPGNSGEKLFF. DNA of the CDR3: TGCGCCAGCAGCCAAGCCCCGGGGAACTCCGGTGAAAAACTGTTTTTT.

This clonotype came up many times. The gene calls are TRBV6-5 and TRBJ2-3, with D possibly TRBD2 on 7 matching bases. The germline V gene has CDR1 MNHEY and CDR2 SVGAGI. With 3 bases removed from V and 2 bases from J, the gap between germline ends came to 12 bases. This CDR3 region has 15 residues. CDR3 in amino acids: CASSYSGGPTDTQYF. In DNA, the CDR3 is TGTGCCAGCAGTTATTCCGGGGGGCCCACAGATACGCAGTATTTT.